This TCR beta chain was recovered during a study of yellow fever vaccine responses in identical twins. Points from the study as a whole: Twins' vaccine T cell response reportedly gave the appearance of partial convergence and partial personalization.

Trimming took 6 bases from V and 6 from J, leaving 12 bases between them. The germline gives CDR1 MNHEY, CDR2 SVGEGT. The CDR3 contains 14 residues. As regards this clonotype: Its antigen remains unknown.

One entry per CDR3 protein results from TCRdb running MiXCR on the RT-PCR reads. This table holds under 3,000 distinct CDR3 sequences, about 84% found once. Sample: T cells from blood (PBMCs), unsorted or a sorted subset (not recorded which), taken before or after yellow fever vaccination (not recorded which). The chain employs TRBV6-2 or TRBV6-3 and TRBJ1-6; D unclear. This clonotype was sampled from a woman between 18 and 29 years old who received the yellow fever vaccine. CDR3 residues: CASSTTASNSPLHF. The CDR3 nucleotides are TGTGCCAGCAGCACTACGGCCAGTAATTCACCCCTCCACTTT.